This T cell receptor beta chain was recovered during a study of blood T cell repertoires in COVID-19 (TCRdb year 2020). Looking at the study overall: The collaborator samples originated in the United States, Italy and Spain and spanned the acute and convalescent phases of COVID-19. Where available, HLA class I and class II types were taken from metadata supplied by the sample provider and were not determined by assay-based typing. The repertoires were released in a freely available public database intended as a resource for research on the immune response to SARS-CoV-2. The material from the prospective study consisted of cDNA or gDNA derived from T cells, B-cell-depleted T cells, or PBMCs. A de-identified subject ID, COVID-19 status, age in years and sex were almost always included in the sample metadata. Samples were obtained from the ongoing ImmuneRACE study (first 160 participants) and from over 1,000 subjects provided by 6 global collaborators. The dataset comprised deeply sampled blood TCRbeta repertoires from subjects exposed to, actively infected with, or recovered from COVID-19.

The collaborating institutions used their own protocols to collect whole blood in K2EDTA tubes. For TCRbeta analysis, collaborator samples were shipped as frozen whole blood, as isolated PBMCs, or as DNA extracted from either sample type. The immunoSEQ Assay, a bias-controlled multiplex PCR, was used to amplify TCRbeta CDR3 regions from genomic DNA. Regarding the original processing steps: Within the assay, amplification of reference gene primers was used to estimate how many nucleated cells each sample contained. Sequence reads were collapsed and filtered to measure the absolute abundance of every unique TCRbeta CDR3 rearrangement. For each sample, productive Simpson clonality was calculated as the square root of Simpson's diversity index over productive rearrangements. Here the immuneACCESS table is served through TCRdb, limited to in-frame sequences with V and J called. Missing clones are a known gap in these copies; in checked studies unresolved V genes cover under half, and the rest lacks a known reason. The DNA was the basis for D and trimming; V, J and clone size are from that table. In this sample the table shows approximately 270,000 clones, around nine tenths of which occur a single time. The ten largest make up around 1.5% of the sample.

Comments on this clone: Its antigen is unknown. No clone much larger than this one lies a single base away; base qualities are absent.

The study at large found these results: The quantity of clinical and demographic metadata differed by source and by participant and was supplied without curation.

The source is an elderly man with acute or convalescent COVID-19. Sequencing input: peripheral blood.

The DNA sequence is as follows: TGTGCCAGCAGCCCAGTGGGTCGAGGGAACACCATATATTTT. Translated, it gives CASSPVGRGNTIYF. Recombination connected TRBV3-1 (or the pseudogene TRBV3-2) to TRBJ1-3, with no D gene named confidently. V was cut back by 4 bases and J by 7 bases, leaving a gap of 14 bases between them. Including cysteine and phenylalanine, the CDR3 has 14 amino acids. Of the read, only the CDR3 DNA is kept; its 42 bases are in frame from base 1. According to the germline V gene (reference sequence), CDR1 reads LGHDT and CDR2 reads YNNKEL.